This section outlines one T cell receptor beta chain sequence together with its context. Its antigen is currently not known. Base qualities are missing; no much larger clone stands one base away. The CDR3 contains 12 residues, cysteine and phenylalanine counted. CDR3 DNA is the only sequence kept; it has 36 bases, read in frame from the first base. Via the germline V gene, CDR1 is SGHTA and CDR2 FQGNSA. V is clipped by 2 bases and J by 4 bases, and the sequence between their germline boundaries is 6 bases long. This sample was taken from a study of T cell responses to AZD1222 COVID-19 vaccine (dated by TCRdb to about 2021). Turning to the overall study: TCR sequencing covered 230 to 250 trial participants: 200 to 220 given two doses of AZD1222 and 26 given two doses of MenACWY control vaccine. Trial participants were enrolled by age into 18-55, 56-69 and 70-plus year subgroups, with about 150, 28 and 57 TCR-sequenced participants respectively.

The CDR3 regions of human TCRbeta chains were analyzed by immunosequencing. The source study handled its data this way. Repertoire TCRs were checked for matches against a reference library of SARS-CoV-2-specific TCRs that had been generated using the MIRA antigen-specificity platform. Breadth was defined as the fraction of unique TCRs that were SARS-CoV-2-associated, and depth was defined as the fraction of total T cells that were SARS-CoV-2-associated. Using the MIRA data, each spike-specific TCR was assigned both to the spike region to which the TCR was reactive and to a CD4 or CD8 class. Log10-transformed breadth and depth values were compared by one-way ANOVA with Sidak's multiple comparisons tests. The table was pulled from immuneACCESS by TCRdb, which kept in-frame rearrangements only. Such tables lose some clones; where checked, under half of the loss comes from unresolved V genes, and the rest has no known cause. That table supplies the V and J calls and clone size; D and trimming were determined from the DNA. The sample records about 220,000 clones, just over 90% of which are singletons. The ten largest clones represent 1% of the sample.

Overall results and qualifications from the work: After two AZD1222 doses, both the breadth and the depth of spike-specific TCRs were significantly higher than at day 0 and than in MenACWY recipients. Reportedly, almost half of the unique spike-specific TCRs recognized epitopes lying outside the regions that are mutated in the B.1.351 and B.1.1.7 variants. Only 5 to 7 AZD1222 recipients were SARS-CoV-2 seropositive at baseline, limiting conclusions about previously exposed vaccinees. Most participants were white British and females outnumbered males, and the authors suggested that clonal diversity may have been underestimated. The 56-69-year group was small, and its depth increase did not reach significance, likely because of low power. The vaccine-associated CD4 TCRs covered the entire spike protein, and the dominant responses fell in regions 160-218 and 743-854. Because no day 14 peak-response samples were available, repertoires were characterized only after the peak T cell response.

The time point label on this specimen signifies: baseline before first vaccination. The meaning of the sample's treatment or condition label: meningococcal conjugate vaccine given as trial control. Vaccinee samples were obtained from the UK trials COV001 and COV002, which included a single-blind randomized controlled phase 2/3 trial of AZD1222 (ChAdOx1 nCoV-19) in healthy adults. For TCRbeta chain sequencing, PBMC samples were collected from trial participants at day 0 and at day 28 after the second dose. The chain is made from TRBV7-2 and TRBJ2-7; no D gene is confidently identified. Source: peripheral blood, taken on day 0 of MenACWY control vaccination. The clonotype was recovered from an adult in good health. The DNA reads as follows: TGTGCCAGCAGCTTAATTCGGTACGAGCAGTACTTC. It codes for CASSLIRYEQYF. When the CDR3 is completed using the reference TRBV7-2 and TRBJ2-7 genes on either side, the full variable domain is GAGVSQSPSNKVTEKGKDVELRCDPISGHTALYWYRQSLGQGLEFLIYFQGNSAPDKSGLPSDRFSAERTGGSVSTLTIQRTQQEDSAVYLCASSLIRYEQYFGPGTRLTVT.